A selection of T cell receptor beta chains follows, all from one sample in a study of T cell responses to AZD1222 COVID-19 vaccine. TCRdb's table, derived via immunoSEQ multiplex PCR, lists solely in-frame clones and lacks some. The data contain tens of thousands of clones, 80% to 90% of them seen just once; the ten biggest clones take up about 12%. The sequencing here drew on peripheral blood, taken 28 days after the second AZD1222 dose. These receptor sequences come from an adult who received the AZD1222 COVID-19 vaccine. CDR3s include the opening cysteine and the closing phenylalanine or tryptophan. D genes are given only for firm matches. For some rows the clone size is stated as once, few or many, or as a class when expanded; others skip it.

j_call: TRBJ1-2; v_call: TRBV12-5; cdr3_length: 15; clone_size: few; d_call: -; cdr3_nt: TGTGCTAGTGGTTTGATAGCCGGAGGGATACATGGCTACACCTTC; cdr3_aa: CASGLIAGGIHGYTF
j_call: TRBJ2-3; v_call: TRBV4-3; cdr3_length: 19; clone_size: once; d_call: TRBD2; cdr3_nt: TGCGCCAGCAGCCTAGGGACTAGCGGGAGGTCAACCCACACAGATACGCAGTATTTT; cdr3_aa: CASSLGTSGRSTHTDTQYF
j_call: TRBJ2-1; v_call: TRBV27; cdr3_length: 14; clone_size: few; d_call: -; cdr3_nt: TGTGCCAGCAGTCCCTTAAATCTCGGAAATGAGCAGTTCTTC; cdr3_aa: CASSPLNLGNEQFF
j_call: TRBJ2-1; v_call: TRBV18; cdr3_length: 14; clone_size: once; d_call: -; cdr3_nt: TGTGCCAGCTCACCACGAGGGCCTTACAATGAGCAGTTCTTC; cdr3_aa: CASSPRGPYNEQFF
j_call: TRBJ1-5; v_call: TRBV5-1; cdr3_length: 13; clone_size: -; d_call: -; cdr3_nt: TGCGCCAGCAGCTTGGACCTCAATCAGCCCCAGCATTTT; cdr3_aa: CASSLDLNQPQHF
j_call: TRBJ2-3; v_call: TRBV14; cdr3_length: 13; clone_size: few; d_call: -; cdr3_nt: TGTGCCAGCAGCCCCTTCACAGGAGATACGCAGTATTTT; cdr3_aa: CASSPFTGDTQYF
j_call: TRBJ1-1; v_call: TRBV5-6; cdr3_length: 16; clone_size: -; d_call: TRBD1; cdr3_nt: TGTGCCAGCAGCTTGGGGTGGACAGGGCGGAACACTGAAGCTTTCTTT; cdr3_aa: CASSLGWTGRNTEAFF
j_call: TRBJ1-2; v_call: TRBV5-4; cdr3_length: 16; clone_size: -; d_call: TRBD1; cdr3_nt: TGTGCCAGCAGCCAAAAGACAGGGAGTTCTAACTATGGCTACACCTTC; cdr3_aa: CASSQKTGSSNYGYTF
j_call: TRBJ2-7; v_call: TRBV5-1; cdr3_length: 14; clone_size: -; d_call: TRBD1; cdr3_nt: TGCGCCAGCAGCGCTCAGGGGGCATCCTACGAGCAGTACTTC; cdr3_aa: CASSAQGASYEQYF
j_call: TRBJ2-3; v_call: TRBV28; cdr3_length: 14; clone_size: -; d_call: -; cdr3_nt: TGTGCCAGCAGTTTGGGCGCTTTTTCGGATACGCAGTATTTT; cdr3_aa: CASSLGAFSDTQYF
j_call: TRBJ2-7; v_call: TRBV14; cdr3_length: 14; clone_size: -; d_call: TRBD1; cdr3_nt: TGTGCCAGCAGCCCCGACAGGGAAGGCGGCGAGCAGTACTTC; cdr3_aa: CASSPDREGGEQYF
j_call: TRBJ2-2; v_call: TRBV18; cdr3_length: 15; clone_size: -; d_call: -; cdr3_nt: TGTGCCAGCTCAGCTGCGGGATATTCGACCGGGGAGCTGTTTTTT; cdr3_aa: CASSAAGYSTGELFF
j_call: TRBJ2-1; v_call: TRBV7-2; cdr3_length: 17; clone_size: once; d_call: TRBD2; cdr3_nt: TGTGCCAGCAGCCCTCGGGAGGGCGGGAGAATTGGCAATGAGCAGTTCTTC; cdr3_aa: CASSPREGGRIGNEQFF
j_call: TRBJ1-1; v_call: TRBV7-3; cdr3_length: 15; clone_size: -; d_call: TRBD1; cdr3_nt: TGTGCCAGCAGCTTAGGACAGGGGTCGTCCACTGAAGCTTTCTTT; cdr3_aa: CASSLGQGSSTEAFF
j_call: TRBJ2-7; v_call: TRBV28; cdr3_length: 12; clone_size: -; d_call: TRBD2; cdr3_nt: TGTGCCAGCAGTTGGGGATCGGGGGACTACCGGTTC; cdr3_aa: CASSWGSGDYRF
j_call: TRBJ1-5; v_call: TRBV5-5; cdr3_length: 16; clone_size: once; d_call: TRBD1; cdr3_nt: TGTGCCAGCAGCCCCTACAGGGGCTTGGGGAATCAGCCCCAGCATTTT; cdr3_aa: CASSPYRGLGNQPQHF
j_call: TRBJ1-2; v_call: TRBV28; cdr3_length: 14; clone_size: once; d_call: -; cdr3_nt: TGTGCCAGCAGTTTATCGGCTGGGGGCTATGGCTACACCTTC; cdr3_aa: CASSLSAGGYGYTF
j_call: TRBJ1-2; v_call: TRBV6-2/TRBV6-3; cdr3_length: 14; clone_size: -; d_call: -; cdr3_nt: TGTGCCAGCAGTTACTCGACACCTAACTATGGCTACACCTTT; cdr3_aa: CASSYSTPNYGYTF
j_call: TRBJ2-1; v_call: TRBV5-4; cdr3_length: 19; clone_size: once; d_call: TRBD2; cdr3_nt: TGTGCCAGCAGCCTCCCGGGACAGCAAGCGGGAGGGGGCCGCCATGAGCAGTTCTTC; cdr3_aa: CASSLPGQQAGGGRHEQFF
j_call: TRBJ2-2; v_call: TRBV19; cdr3_length: 14; clone_size: once; d_call: -; cdr3_nt: TGTGCCAGTAAGGGGGTAGTGAACACCGGGGAGCTGTTTTTT; cdr3_aa: CASKGVVNTGELFF
j_call: TRBJ1-5; v_call: TRBV19; cdr3_length: 15; clone_size: -; d_call: -; cdr3_nt: TGTGCCAGTAGTATAGGTCCAGGGAGCAATCAGCCCCAGCATTTT; cdr3_aa: CASSIGPGSNQPQHF
j_call: TRBJ2-7; v_call: TRBV5-4; cdr3_length: 13; clone_size: -; d_call: TRBD1; cdr3_nt: TGTGCCAGCAGCCAAGACAGGGTCTACGAGCAGTACTTC; cdr3_aa: CASSQDRVYEQYF
j_call: TRBJ1-1; v_call: TRBV6-5; cdr3_length: 15; clone_size: -; d_call: TRBD1; cdr3_nt: TGTGCCAGCAGTTCGCTCGGGCAGGGGGTAGCTGAAGCTTTCTTT; cdr3_aa: CASSSLGQGVAEAFF
j_call: TRBJ1-6; v_call: TRBV6-5; cdr3_length: 14; clone_size: -; d_call: -; cdr3_nt: TGTGCCAGCAGTTACTCGTGGGATAATTCACCCCTCCACTTT; cdr3_aa: CASSYSWDNSPLHF
j_call: TRBJ1-1; v_call: TRBV7-4; cdr3_length: 13; clone_size: once; d_call: -; cdr3_nt: TGTGCCAGCAGCTTAGCAGGGGAAACTGAAGCTTTCTTT; cdr3_aa: CASSLAGETEAFF